Described below is a single T cell receptor (beta chain) sequence and its context. With V trimmed by 6 bases and J by 4 bases, 7 bases remained unmatched. The CDR3 runs to 15 residues. Germline-derived CDR1 and CDR2 are LNHDA and SQIVND (reference sequence). Generated by immunoSEQ multiplex PCR, the TCRdb table keeps only in-frame clones and is missing some. Of around 300,000 clones listed, approximately 90% are singletons. This entry is derived from a study of Ad26.COV2.S vaccination and SARS-CoV-2 variants. Documented treatment: around 19 received Ad26.COV2.S at low or high dose, single or two shots; roughly five received placebo; per-sample allocation not given. After the first vaccine or placebo injection, samples were drawn on day 63. It was Wuhan-strain SARS-CoV-2 spike that the Ad26 vaccine vector expressed.

The V gene is TRBV19, the J gene TRBJ2-2, with 8 bases that match TRBD1. The receptor was isolated from a person aged 18-65 years who received the Ad26.COV2.S COVID-19 vaccine or a placebo. The source material was peripheral blood, sampled in a trial of Ad26.COV2.S vaccine versus placebo. DNA for the CDR3: TGTGCCAGTAGCGTCAGGGGGCCGAGCACCGGGGAGCTGTTTTTT. Translating it yields CASSVRGPSTGELFF.